This T cell receptor (beta chain) is drawn from a study of shared clonotypes between healthy human individuals. Broader study findings: Clonotypes that were shared across four donors made up around 5% of naive CD4 clonotypes.

This clone was seen just once. Its specificity is unknown. The repertoire was sequenced with immunoSEQ multiplex PCR; TCRdb's copy has only in-frame clones and lacks some. The sample yields approximately 2,300,000 clones, roughly 90% seen once. Germline CDR1 and CDR2: SEHNR and FQNEAQ (reference sequence). J was trimmed by 0 bases and V by 5 bases; bases with no gene match: 10. This CDR3 is built from 17 residues. The V call is TRBV7-9, the J call TRBJ2-1, with 7 bases aligning to TRBD1. The clonotype comes from a man younger than 35 in good health. Some clones in this sample may be carry-over from other donors' samples. Sequenced input: naive CD4+ T cells from PBMCs. The subset is: CD45RA+ positively selected. In DNA, the CDR3 is TGTGCCAGCAGCGGGACAGCGAACGAGAGCTCCTACAATGAGCAGTTCTTC. Amino acid sequence: CASSGTANESSYNEQFF.